This T cell receptor (beta chain) was captured in a study of tumor-infiltrating lymphocytes in primary liver carcinoma. Study-level information: Patients were both men and women, whose ages ran from 30 to 69 years.

The CDR3 is 15 residues long. The V gene's germline CDR1 is LGHNA and CDR2 YNFKEQ. Both RNA and DNA were isolated together from approximately 20-30 mg of bulk tissue that had not been sorted. The patients presented with primary liver carcinoma, which was managed through surgical resection. In the case of this clonotype: The germline gene is not matched at one end of the junction; a read error may be the cause.

Using a constant-region primer together with ProtoScript II reverse transcriptase, TCR beta cDNA was made from 450 to 600 ng of total RNA. ARM-PCR was slightly modified, and three nested multiplex PCR rounds with it gave rise to the TCR beta libraries. The two initial PCR rounds, nine to eleven cycles each, used TRBV1-TRBV30 forward and C-beta reverse primers. TCRdb ran MiXCR on the multiplex PCR reads and lists one entry per CDR3 protein. The sample contains tens of thousands of distinct CDR3 sequences, more than 60% of which appear only once. What was sequenced was tumor-adjacent normal liver tissue. The chain has TRBV4-2 and TRBJ2-1; D ambiguous. This sequence originates from a woman aged 30 to 39 with primary liver carcinoma and hepatitis B virus infection. The DNA for the CDR3 is TGTGCCAGCAGCCTGGCTTCGAGCTCCTACAATGCGCAGTTCTTC. It is translated as CASSLASSSYNAQFF.